This TCR beta chain was sequenced in a study of blood T cells in healthy people across ages. Whole-study results and caveats: Age advanced and TCR beta diversity per million T cells fell, roughly linearly.

Germline CDR1 reads SNHLY; CDR2 reads FYNNEI. The ends were cut back, 7 bases at V and 6 bases at J, with 18 bases in the middle. The CDR3 is 15 amino acids. The donors, healthy Caucasians from Russia, were aged roughly 6 to 100. This clonotype was seen a handful of times. Its specificity is not known. With a J-beta primer mix and a sample-barcoded 5' primer, a second PCR ran about 7 to 12 cycles. TCRdb processed the 5' RACE reads anew with MiXCR; each CDR3 protein has one entry. Here the sample spans about 670,000 distinct CDR3 sequences, over 40% being singletons. The sequenced sample consisted of blood. This chain uses TRBV2 with TRBJ1-4; D ambiguous. The source of this sequence is a man at least 80 years old in good health. As DNA, the CDR3 is TGTGCCAGCAACCCTTGGACCCCGAAGGATGAAAAACTGTTTTTT. Translating gives CASNPWTPKDEKLFF.